This T cell receptor (beta chain) is drawn from a study of cytomegalovirus exposure and HLA in healthy donors. Findings and caveats of the study: In a later analysis, a missense DCLRE1C variant was linked to TCR beta V- and J-gene trimming.

A note on this clone: Its specificity is not known.

Amplification used 60 Vbeta primers and 13 Jbeta primers. Clones were sequenced by immunoSEQ multiplex PCR, and TCRdb holds only the in-frame ones, with some missing. The table lists 130,000 or so clones, over 75% of them singletons. The receptor's source is a woman aged 40 to 50 in good health and CMV-seronegative. Sequencing was done on a sample of PBMCs.

The CDR3 bases are TGTGCCAGCAGTGAATTCTCAGTAGGTGAAGCGGGAGGGCCGGATACGCAGTATTTT. Amino acids: CASSEFSVGEAGGPDTQYF. The chain joins TRBV6-1 to TRBJ2-3; 10 nucleotides align to TRBD2. V lost 2 bases, J lost 6 bases, and 17 bases stayed unmatched. Germline values: CDR1 MNHNS, CDR2 SASEGT. The CDR3 runs to 19 residues.